This T cell receptor (beta chain) was retrieved from a study of PD-L1 blockade in urothelial cancer. Study overall: It was in 2014 that patients started atezolizumab at 1,200 mg intravenously every 3 weeks. At 6 weeks and at 3 weeks (second dose) after treatment start, blood was analyzed. Blood yielded a median of about 140,000 T cells per sample.

Clones were sequenced by immunoSEQ multiplex PCR, and TCRdb holds only the in-frame ones, with some missing. The sample yields 70,000 or so clones, about nine tenths seen once. Specified time point: pretreatment peripheral blood. It was locally advanced or metastatic urothelial carcinoma that patients had. Trimming removed 7 bases at V and 4 bases at J, with 23 bases between. The CDR3 consists of 15 residues. Germline assignment: CDR1 SQVTM and CDR2 ANQGSEA. This receptor was obtained from a man aged 65-85 years with urothelial cancer. The starting material was PBMCs, obtained around atezolizumab (anti-PD-L1) treatment. The V and J genes are TRBV29-1 and TRBJ2-7; D might be TRBD1 (7 bases). The CDR3 sequence: CSAGLRQGGYYEQYF. CDR3 in DNA: TGCAGCGCTGGCCTTCGACAGGGAGGATATTACGAGCAGTACTTC.